The 10 T cell receptor beta chains presented below share a single source sample, sequenced in a study of T cells after yellow fever vaccination. TCRdb analysed the 5' RACE reads with MiXCR anew, one entry per CDR3 protein. The sample consists of roughly 340,000 distinct CDR3 sequences, about 8.7% of them appearing once. This sample comprised PBMCs, obtained on the day of the first yellow fever vaccination. All receptors derive from a man between 18 and 29 years old who received the YFV17D yellow fever vaccine.

In its sample, this clonotype was seen a few times. The genes are TRBV5-1 and TRBJ1-1; 8 bases line up with TRBD1. V lost 4 bases to trimming and J lost 10 bases; unmatched junction nucleotides: 9. This CDR3 region has 13 residues. Germline V gives CDR1 SGHRS, CDR2 YFSETQ. This chain's CDR3 is CASSEQGGAGAFF. In DNA form, the CDR3 reads TGCGCCAGCAGCGAACAGGGGGGTGCGGGAGCTTTCTTT.

The chain joins TRBV5-4 to TRBJ1-6; D uncertain. Germline V lookup: CDR1 SGHNT, CDR2 YYREEE (reference sequence). The V gene lost 5 bases and the J gene lost 8 bases, with 11 bases spanning the gap. The CDR3 is 13 amino acids. For the CDR3, the DNA is TGTGCCAGCAGACGGGAGCGGGATTCACCCCTCCACTTT. Translation: CASRRERDSPLHF.

This clonotype was detected many times. V is TRBV5-1 and J is TRBJ1-5; no reliable D call. The germline CDR1 and CDR2 sequences are SGHRS and YFSETQ. The CDR3 extends over 13 amino acids. Trimming pared 5 bases from V and 0 bases from J, leaving 6 bases between. CDR3 region: CASSRFSNQPQHF. The CDR3 DNA follows: TGCGCCAGCAGTCGGTTTAGCAATCAGCCCCAGCATTTT.

CDR3 in amino acids: CASSSFGDEAFF. CDR3 bases: TGTGCCAGCAGCTCGTTTGGGGATGAAGCTTTCTTT. This chain links TRBV5-5 with TRBJ1-1; no clear D. Trimming stripped 3 bases from V and 7 bases from J, with 10 bases between. Per germline, CDR1 SGHKS and CDR2 YYEKEE (reference sequence). This CDR3 contains 12 residues. The variable domain in full, with the rest retrieved from reference TRBV5-5 and TRBJ1-1, is DAGVTQSPTHLIKTRGQQVTLRCSPISGHKSVSWYQQVLGQGPQFIFQYYEKEERGRGNFPDRFSARQFPNYSSELNVNALLLGDSALYLCASSSFGDEAFFGQGTRLTVV.

This clonotype came up a few times. The chain joins TRBV12-3 or TRBV12-4 to TRBJ1-5, with D unclear. The CDR3 totals 12 residues. V lost 6 bases and J lost 4, with 7 bases in between. This CDR3 is CASSPWNQPQHF. CDR3 in DNA: TGTGCCAGCAGCCCCTGGAATCAGCCCCAGCATTTT.

This chain links TRBV7-9 with TRBJ1-2; possibly TRBD1 for D (5 bases). The V end was cut by 7 bases, the J end by 5 bases, with 11 bases between. In germline, CDR1 is SEHNR, CDR2 FQNEAQ (reference sequence). The CDR3 consists of 12 residues. This CDR3 reads CASTQDRYGYTF. The CDR3 nucleotides read TGTGCCAGCACCCAAGACAGATATGGCTACACCTTC.

This clonotype has only a few counts. The rearrangement uses TRBV19 and TRBJ1-1; tentative D call: TRBD1 (5 bases). The CDR3 is 13 residues long. Trimming removed 4 bases from V and 4 bases from J, with 10 bases in between. The germline V gene encodes CDR1 LNHDA and CDR2 SQIVND (reference sequence). CDR3 region: CASSRIGVTEAFF. In DNA form, the CDR3 reads TGTGCCAGTAGTAGGATAGGGGTCACTGAAGCTTTCTTT.

This clonotype has a handful of counts. The chain recombines TRBV6-4 with TRBJ2-1, with 15 bases identical to TRBD2. The CDR3 totals 20 residues. Trimming cost V 4 bases and J 2 bases; bases outside gene matches: 12. Looked up from germline, CDR1 is MRHNA and CDR2 is SNTAGT. CDR3 residues: CASSAATGTSGGRAYNEQFF. CDR3 in DNA: TGTGCCAGCAGTGCTGCCACCGGGACTAGCGGGGGGCGGGCCTACAATGAGCAGTTCTTC.

This chain joins TRBV20-1 and TRBJ2-7; TRBD2 aligns across 13 bases. The V gene end was trimmed by 1 base and the J gene end by 5 bases; junction bases not matched to a gene: 11. There are 17 residues in the CDR3. Germline V gene lookup returns CDR1 DFQATT and CDR2 SNEGSKA (reference sequence). CDR3 sequence reads: CSARAGLAGAKGNEQYF. CDR3 sequence (DNA): TGCAGTGCTAGAGCCGGACTAGCGGGGGCCAAAGGGAACGAGCAGTACTTC.

The chain carries TRBV2 and TRBJ2-2; tentative D call: TRBD2 (5 bases). CDR1 is SNHLY and CDR2 is FYNNEI in the germline V gene. The CDR3 consists of 13 residues. Deletions cut 7 bases from V and 5 bases from J, with 11 bases between. The CDR3 DNA reads TGTGCCAGCAAAGGGAGTTGGACCGGGGAGCTGTTTTTT. Its protein is CASKGSWTGELFF.